This T cell receptor (beta chain) is drawn from a study of blood T cell repertoires in COVID-19. Study-wide context: Samples of COVID-19 (acute and convalescent) were obtained from the United States, Italy and Spain.

The CDR3 spans 15 residues. The germline gives CDR1 LGHDT, CDR2 YNNKEL (reference sequence). Trimming cost V 7 bases and J 3 bases; bases outside gene matches: 7. Profiling relied on immunoSEQ multiplex PCR, and the TCRdb table lists in-frame clones only, not all of them. The sample contains more than 120,000 clones, about 91% of which appear only once. The receptor was isolated from a human donor in a cohort sampled during active COVID-19. Sequenced material: peripheral blood. V and J are TRBV3-1 (or the pseudogene TRBV3-2) and TRBJ2-7, with 12 bases aligning to TRBD1. CDR3 residues: CASTLGTGGFYEQYF. CDR3 coding DNA: TGTGCCAGCACCTTAGGGACAGGGGGCTTCTACGAGCAGTACTTC.